This T cell receptor beta chain was observed in a study of tumor-infiltrating lymphocytes in primary liver carcinoma (dated by TCRdb to 2016 to 2017). For context, the study as a whole: Between November 2015 and early 2016, a few patients in China with histopathologically diagnosed primary liver carcinoma had surgical resection. Samples yielded roughly 3.5 to 7.5 million productive TCRbeta reads; read depth did not differ significantly between tissue types. The five patients, three men and two women aged 30 to 69 years, had hepatocellular carcinoma (four) or combined HCC and intrahepatic cholangiocarcinoma (one). For each liver tumor, the study sampled five regions along with adjacent normal tissue and blood, and applied TCRbeta repertoire sequencing, expression microarrays and whole-exome sequencing. TCRbeta repertoire sequencing covered some 35 specimens from 5 patients: about 25 tumor regions, 5 adjacent noncancerous liver tissues and 5 peripheral blood samples. The five patients had tumors staged T1-T3 N0M0, with maximum diameters ranging from about 4.2 to 11 cm. High reproducibility was observed for the technical replicate repertoires, with mean shared-clone rates around 0.89 and correlation coefficients above 0.95. Study-level results and caveats: Because the samples were bulk and unsorted, CD4+ and CD8+ T cell repertoires could not be compared. Because only the TCR beta chain was sequenced and unpaired alpha chains were not captured, true repertoire diversity is likely underestimated. Compared with blood, tumors had a significantly larger share of the repertoire taken up by the top 250 clones (p = 0.039). Repertoire overlap was higher between tumor regions (mean about 35%) than tumor-adjacent (17%) or tumor-blood (approximately 14%) pairs, consistent with antigen-driven expansion. Only a few patients were included in the study, and the authors note that the findings should be validated in a larger study.

The CDR3 contains 15 residues, cysteine and phenylalanine counted. Only the CDR3 DNA stays, 45 bases, in frame from base 1. At the junction V is shortened by 2 bases and J by 5 bases; bases outside the gene matches: 4. CDR1 and CDR2 are drawn from the germline V gene: SGHAT, FQNNGV. As regards this clonotype: Its cognate antigen has yet to be identified. Nothing much larger sits one base from this clone, and base qualities are not available.

Blood RNA was extracted from unsorted whole blood with TRIzol reagent; germline DNA came from the DNeasy Blood & Tissue kit. Chronic HBV infection was present in the patients, and the patients were treatment-naive at sampling. Around 3.9 milliliters of peripheral blood were collected into K2EDTA tubes before surgery. Starting from 500 to 600 ng total RNA, TCRbeta-specific cDNA was produced by reverse transcription with a constant-region primer and ProtoScript II reverse transcriptase. TCRbeta libraries were built with three nested multiplex PCR rounds, a slightly modified ARM-PCR procedure. Each of the first two PCR rounds ran for about 10 cycles and used multiplex TRBV1-TRBV30 forward primers together with a Cbeta reverse primer. Sample barcodes and Illumina adapters were added in a final 25-cycle PCR using Deep VentR polymerase. Before sequencing, amplicons of 200-500 bp were gel-purified using a QIAquick gel extraction kit. An Illumina HiSeq 2500 was used to sequence the TCRbeta amplicons with 250-bp paired-end reads. The study's own analysis went as follows. Quality trimming of reads was performed with Trimmomatic v0.33, and paired reads were merged with FLASH v1.2.11 so that full CDR3 sequences could be recovered. V, D and J germline segments were assigned to the rearranged TCRbeta sequences by MiGEC v1.2.1b. Clonotype statistics, along with Shannon-Wiener diversity indices, were calculated using VDJtools v1.0.0. Except for diversity analysis, only the 250 most abundant clonotypes of each sample were used in subsequent analyses to reduce sampling bias. TCRdb ran its own pipeline on the public reads, namely fastp trimming at Q25 and MiXCR clone calling, and kept in-frame beta chains. Each record represents a unique CDR3 protein, reported with the most common genes and DNA among its rows. The V and J calls reflect TCRdb's pipeline rather than the authors' work. Counted in this sample were fewer than 350,000 distinct CDR3 sequences; over 55% of them appeared once. Around 9.5% of the sample goes to the ten largest clones.

The sequenced sample consisted of peripheral blood. The clonotype was recovered from a man between 40 and 49 years old with primary liver carcinoma and hepatitis B virus infection. This receptor chain uses TRBV11-2 and TRBJ2-1, and 9 junctional nucleotides match TRBD2. The nucleotides are TGTGCCAGCAGCTTATCCAGGACTAGCGACAATGAGCAGTTCTTC. Its coded protein is CASSLSRTSDNEQFF.